This TCR beta chain was recovered during a study of cytomegalovirus exposure and HLA in healthy donors. Whole-study context: In a later analysis, it was reported that the 110 or so validation repertoires had been produced on the same platform as the 700 or so repertoires belonging to the first cohort. Findings and caveats of the study: Using the classifier, cytomegalovirus status was reportedly diagnosed with high specificity and sensitivity. Most TCR sequences proved rare, with some public TCRs found in many donors.

CDR3 length: 13 amino acids. CDR1 is ENHRY and CDR2 is SYGVKD in the germline V gene. J gave up 6 bases and V 6 bases, and 4 bases lay outside the gene matches. As concerns this clone: What it recognizes is unknown.

A roughly 120-subject validation cohort, separate from the approximately 720-subject first cohort, supplied the donors. Assay: immunoSEQ multiplex PCR; the TCRdb copy retains only in-frame clones and omits some. The table lists roughly 150,000 clones, around nine tenths of them singletons, with about 2.7% in the top ten. The TCR originated in a man younger than 35 in good health and CMV-seronegative. The rearrangement uses TRBV10-3 and TRBJ2-1; the match to TRBD2 covers 8 bases. The material sequenced was PBMCs. CDR3 residues: CAIRTGTSNEQFF. CDR3 DNA sequence: TGTGCCATCAGAACCGGGACTAGCAATGAGCAGTTCTTC.